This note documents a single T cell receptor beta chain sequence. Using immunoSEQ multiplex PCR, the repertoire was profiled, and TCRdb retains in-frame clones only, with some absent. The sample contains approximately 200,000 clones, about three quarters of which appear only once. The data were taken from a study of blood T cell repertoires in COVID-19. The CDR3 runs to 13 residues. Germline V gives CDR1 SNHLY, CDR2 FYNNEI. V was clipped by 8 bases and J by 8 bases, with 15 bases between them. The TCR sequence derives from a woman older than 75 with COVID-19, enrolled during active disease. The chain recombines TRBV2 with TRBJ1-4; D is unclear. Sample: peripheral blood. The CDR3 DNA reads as TGTGCCAGCGGAGACTACCTCCGGGAAAAACTGTTTTTT. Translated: CASGDYLREKLFF.